This TCR beta chain was identified in a study of cytomegalovirus exposure and HLA in healthy donors. Per germline, CDR1 LGHNA and CDR2 YNFKEQ. V lost 6 bases and J lost 0; bases outside the gene matches: 5. CDR3 size: 15 residues. The PCR made use of 60 Vbeta and 13 Jbeta primers. The table came from immunoSEQ multiplex PCR; TCRdb's copy has only in-frame clones and leaves some out. The sample lists approximately 130,000 clones; around nine tenths were seen once. The sequencing input was PBMCs. The receptor's source is a woman aged 30 to 39 in good health and CMV-seronegative. This rearrangement joins TRBV4-2 to TRBJ1-5; 7 bases match TRBD1. CDR3 bases: TGTGCCAGCAGAGAGGACAGGTATAGCAATCAGCCCCAGCATTTT. It specifies CASREDRYSNQPQHF.